The rows below give T cell receptor beta chains drawn from one sample of a study of blood T cell repertoires in COVID-19. Repertoires were generated with immunoSEQ multiplex PCR, while TCRdb's copy carries only in-frame clones and drops some. Among more than 25,000 clones listed, around 87% were seen once. The sequencing input was peripheral blood. The receptors stem from a man aged 60 to 69 with active COVID-19. The CDR3 runs from the conserved cysteine through the conserved F or W. D genes are given only for firm matches. Some rows have no size entry. The others give once, few or many, or a class for an expanded clone.

TRBJ1-5	NA	TRBD1	TRBV7-9	CASSLGQGYQPQHF	TGTGCCAGCAGCTTAGGACAGGGTTATCAGCCCCAGCATTTT
TRBJ1-2	NA	TRBD1	TRBV6-6	CASSRQGNDGYTF	TGTGCCAGCAGTCGACAGGGGAACGATGGCTACACCTTC
TRBJ1-2	NA	NA	TRBV5-1	CASSDTTRKNYGYTF	TGCGCCAGCAGCGACACGACAAGAAAGAACTATGGCTACACCTTC
TRBJ1-1	NA	NA	TRBV5-4	CASSPYSRNTEAFF	TGTGCCAGCAGCCCATATAGCAGGAACACTGAAGCTTTCTTT
TRBJ2-1	NA	TRBD1	TRBV7-8	CASSKTGGQYNEQFF	TGTGCCAGCAGCAAGACAGGGGGGCAATACAATGAGCAGTTCTTC
TRBJ2-1	NA	TRBD1	TRBV18	CASSPGTGAYNEQFF	TGTGCCAGCTCACCCGGGACAGGAGCCTACAATGAGCAGTTCTTC
TRBJ2-1	NA	NA	TRBV5-6	CASSQLGAEFF	TGTGCCAGCAGCCAGCTAGGGGCTGAGTTCTTC
TRBJ1-6	NA	TRBD1	TRBV2	CASSQTGSDSSPLHF	TGTGCCAGCAGCCAGACAGGGTCTGATTCTTCACCCCTCCACTTT
TRBJ1-1	NA	TRBD1	TRBV9	CASSLNRDRGDTEAFF	TGTGCCAGCAGCTTGAACCGGGACAGGGGAGACACTGAAGCTTTCTTT
TRBJ2-7	once	NA	TRBV21-1	CASSKSQVYEQYF	TGTGCCAGCAGCAAATCGCAGGTCTACGAGCAGTACTTC
TRBJ2-5	once	TRBD2	TRBV9	CASSDYGTSGEGTQYF	TGTGCCAGCAGCGACTATGGGACTAGCGGGGAGGGGACCCAGTACTTC
TRBJ1-1	NA	TRBD1	TRBV6-1	CASSGEGKQGGTEAFF	TGTGCCAGCAGTGGAGAAGGGAAACAGGGGGGCACTGAAGCTTTCTTT
TRBJ2-3	NA	NA	TRBV4-1	CATRQPNQPTDTQYF	TGCGCCACGCGACAGCCCAACCAACCCACAGATACGCAGTATTTT
TRBJ2-7	NA	NA	TRBV7-6	CASSGGEGEGSYEQYF	TGTGCCAGCAGCGGGGGGGAGGGGGAGGGCTCCTACGAGCAGTACTTC
TRBJ1-2	NA	NA	TRBV13	CASSFGGRGYTF	TGTGCCAGCAGCTTCGGGGGTCGTGGCTACACCTTC
TRBJ1-4	NA	NA	TRBV7-8	CASSPRWGQGEKLFF	TGTGCCAGCAGCCCTCGCTGGGGGCAGGGAGAAAAACTGTTTTTT
TRBJ2-3	NA	NA	TRBV7-2	CASSLVTLSTDTQYF	TGTGCCAGCAGCTTAGTTACGCTAAGCACAGATACGCAGTATTTT
TRBJ2-1	NA	NA	TRBV19	CASSLWGTTNNEQFF	TGTGCCAGTAGTTTGTGGGGGACAACCAACAATGAGCAGTTCTTC
TRBJ2-5	few	TRBD1	TRBV4-2	CASSQGTGWRETQYF	TGTGCCAGCAGCCAAGGGACAGGGTGGCGCGAGACCCAGTACTTC
TRBJ2-1	once	TRBD1	TRBV5-1	CASSAGQDYNEQFF	TGCGCCAGCAGCGCTGGACAGGACTACAATGAGCAGTTCTTC
TRBJ2-3	NA	NA	TRBV2	CASSAGVSTQYF	TGTGCCAGCAGTGCCGGGGTTAGTACGCAGTATTTT
TRBJ1-1	once	NA	TRBV12-3/TRBV12-4	CASSLLSGTEAFF	TGTGCCAGCAGTTTATTGTCCGGGACTGAAGCTTTCTTT
TRBJ2-1	NA	TRBD1	TRBV7-3	CASSPLGQGYEQFF	TGTGCCAGCAGCCCCCTTGGACAGGGCTATGAGCAGTTCTTC